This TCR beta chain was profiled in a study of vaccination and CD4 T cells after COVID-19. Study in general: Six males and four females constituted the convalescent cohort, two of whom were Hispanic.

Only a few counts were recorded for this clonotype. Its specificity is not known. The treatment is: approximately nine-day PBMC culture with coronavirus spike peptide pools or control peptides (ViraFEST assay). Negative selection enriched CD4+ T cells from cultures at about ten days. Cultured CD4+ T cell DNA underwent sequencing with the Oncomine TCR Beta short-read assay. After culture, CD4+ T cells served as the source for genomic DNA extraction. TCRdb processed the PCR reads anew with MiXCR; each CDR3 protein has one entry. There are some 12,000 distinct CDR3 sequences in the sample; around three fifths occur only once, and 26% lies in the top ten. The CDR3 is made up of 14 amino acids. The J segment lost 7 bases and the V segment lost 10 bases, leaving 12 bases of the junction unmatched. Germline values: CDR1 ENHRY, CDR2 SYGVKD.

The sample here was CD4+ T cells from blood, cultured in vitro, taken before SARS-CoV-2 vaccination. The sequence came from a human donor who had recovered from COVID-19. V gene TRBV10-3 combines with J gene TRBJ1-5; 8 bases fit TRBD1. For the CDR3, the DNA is TGTGCCACCTCGCCGGGACAGGAAACACAGCCCCAGCATTTT. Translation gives CATSPGQETQPQHF.